The 6 T cell receptor beta chains below were found in one sample sequenced in a study of blood T cell repertoires in COVID-19. Profiling relied on immunoSEQ multiplex PCR, and the TCRdb table lists in-frame clones only, not all of them. The table has 200,000 or so clones, around 90% seen once. Sequenced: PBMCs or T cells enriched from blood (not recorded which). Receptors originate from a woman aged 25 to 39 who had been exposed to COVID-19.

The chain has TRBV10-3 and TRBJ2-5; 11 bases agree with TRBD1. The CDR3 consists of 15 residues. Looked up from germline, CDR1 is ENHRY and CDR2 is SYGVKD. V was clipped by 6 bases and J by 3 bases; unmatched bases: 6. Here the CDR3 reads CAIREGQGGKETQYF. CDR3 DNA: TGTGCCATCAGGGAGGGACAGGGGGGAAAAGAGACCCAGTACTTC.

The rearrangement joins TRBV5-1 to TRBJ2-2; 7 bases fit TRBD2. This CDR3 has 14 amino acids. With V trimmed by 7 bases and J by 3 bases, 6 bases remained unmatched. In germline, CDR1 is SGHRS, CDR2 YFSETQ. The DNA for the CDR3 is TGCGCCAGCCGGCGGGAGAGTGACACCGGGGAGCTGTTTTTT. This codes for CASRRESDTGELFF.

CDR3 DNA sequence: TGTGCCAGCAGCCAAGGGACTAGAGACGAGCAGTACTTC. As protein: CASSQGTRDEQYF. V gene TRBV14 combines with J gene TRBJ2-7; 7 bases fit TRBD2. J gave up 5 bases and V 1 base, and 2 bases lay outside the gene matches. The CDR3 spans 13 residues. From germline, CDR1 is SGHDN and CDR2 FVKESK.

This chain links TRBV25-1 with TRBJ2-1; tentatively, D is TRBD2 (6 bases). Germline values: CDR1 MGHDK, CDR2 SYGVNS. With 6 bases removed from V and 2 bases from J, the gap between germline ends came to 11 bases. CDR3 length: 14 residues. Here the CDR3 DNA reads TGTGCCAGCAGCGGCGGAGGGCCCTACAATGAGCAGTTCTTC. This codes for CASSGGGPYNEQFF.

The chain combines TRBV29-1 with TRBJ2-5; D is possibly TRBD2 (5 bases). This CDR3 is 13 amino acids long. V lost 4 bases to trimming and J lost 6 bases, with 15 bases between them. The V gene's germline CDR1 is SQVTM and CDR2 ANQGSEA. This CDR3 is CSVASEGMQTQYF. Here the CDR3 DNA reads TGCAGCGTTGCAAGTGAGGGCATGCAGACCCAGTACTTC.

The CDR3: CTSRRYRGSYEQYF. The CDR3, as DNA: TGCACCAGCAGACGTTACAGGGGATCCTACGAGCAGTACTTC. J is TRBJ2-7 and V is TRBV1; the DNA was not compared with TRBD1, the D call given in the table. TRBV1 is deemed a pseudogene. The CDR3 extends over 14 amino acids.